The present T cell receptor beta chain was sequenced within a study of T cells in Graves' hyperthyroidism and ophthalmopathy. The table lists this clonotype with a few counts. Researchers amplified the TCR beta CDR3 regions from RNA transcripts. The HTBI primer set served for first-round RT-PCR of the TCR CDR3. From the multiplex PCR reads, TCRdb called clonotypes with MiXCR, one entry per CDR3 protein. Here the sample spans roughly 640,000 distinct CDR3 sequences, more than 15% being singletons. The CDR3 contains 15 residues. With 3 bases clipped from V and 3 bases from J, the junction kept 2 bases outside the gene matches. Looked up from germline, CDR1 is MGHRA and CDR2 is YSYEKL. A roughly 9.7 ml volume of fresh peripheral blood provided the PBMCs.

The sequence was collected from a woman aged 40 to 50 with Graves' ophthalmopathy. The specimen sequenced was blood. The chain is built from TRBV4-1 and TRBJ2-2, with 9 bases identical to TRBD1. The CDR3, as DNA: TGCGCCAGCAGCCAGGGACAGGGTGACACCGGGGAGCTGTTTTTT. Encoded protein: CASSQGQGDTGELFF.